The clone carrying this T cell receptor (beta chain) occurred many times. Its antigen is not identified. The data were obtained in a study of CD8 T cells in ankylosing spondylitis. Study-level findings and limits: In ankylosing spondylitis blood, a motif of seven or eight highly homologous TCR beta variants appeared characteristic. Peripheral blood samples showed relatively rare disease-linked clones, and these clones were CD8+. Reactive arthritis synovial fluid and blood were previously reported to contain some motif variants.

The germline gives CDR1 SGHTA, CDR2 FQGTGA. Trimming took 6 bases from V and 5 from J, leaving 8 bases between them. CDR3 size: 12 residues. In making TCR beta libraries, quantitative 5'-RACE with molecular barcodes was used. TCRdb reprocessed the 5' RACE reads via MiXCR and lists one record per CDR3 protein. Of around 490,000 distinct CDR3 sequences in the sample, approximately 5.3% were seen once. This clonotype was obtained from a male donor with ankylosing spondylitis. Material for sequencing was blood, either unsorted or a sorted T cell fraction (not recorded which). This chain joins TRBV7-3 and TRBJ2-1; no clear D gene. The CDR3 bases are TGTGCCAGCAGTCCCGAGAACAATGAGCAGTTCTTC. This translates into CASSPENNEQFF.